The next 20 T cell receptor beta chains were all read from a single sample in a study of T cells in Graves' hyperthyroidism and ophthalmopathy (dated by TCRdb to the late 2010s). Receptors were amplified or captured by multiplex PCR. The instrument was an Illumina HiSeq 2000. Amplification of TCR beta CDR3 regions was carried out from RNA transcripts. A first-round RT-PCR of the TCR CDR3 used the HTBI primer set with the Qiagen OneStep RT-PCR kit. The public reads were quality trimmed at Q25 with fastp and then assembled into clones with MiXCR by TCRdb, keeping productive beta chains. Each entry is one CDR3 protein sequence, shown with its most common DNA and genes. The sample table records 300,000 to 400,000 distinct CDR3 sequences; about 18% of these occur just once. The ten biggest clones cover under 55% of the sample. Sequencing was done on a sample of blood. The origin of the receptors is a woman aged 45 to 65 with Graves' hyperthyroidism.

The rearrangement uses TRBV5-5 and TRBJ1-1, with 7 bases fitting TRBD1. V shed 4 bases, J shed 1 base, and the junction held 10 bases outside the gene matches. Germline lookup yields CDR1 SGHKS and CDR2 YYEKEE (reference sequence). The CDR3 extends over 16 amino acids. CDR3 sequence (DNA): TGTGCCAGCAGCACCGTTCAGACAGGGCGGAACACTGAAGCTTTCTTT. Translated: CASSTVQTGRNTEAFF.

This clonotype has at least ten counts. The chain employs TRBV2 and TRBJ1-1, with 7 positions matching TRBD1. CDR1 and CDR2 (germline): SNHLY, FYNNEI. The CDR3 length is 14 residues. J lost 0 bases, V lost 5 bases, and 3 bases had no gene match. The CDR3 region is CASSKGQLNTEAFF. CDR3 in DNA: TGTGCCAGCAGTAAGGGACAGCTGAACACTGAAGCTTTCTTT.

This sequence joins TRBV30 and TRBJ2-5; perhaps TRBD2 as D (7 bases). V dropped 2 bases and J dropped 1 base, with 11 bases sitting between them. Per the germline V gene, CDR1 is GTSNPN and CDR2 is SVGIG (reference sequence). This CDR3 contains 14 residues. The CDR3 spells CAWSRGGGQETQYF. In DNA form, the CDR3 reads TGTGCCTGGAGTAGGGGGGGTGGCCAAGAGACCCAGTACTTC.

This clonotype showed up just a few times. The rearrangement joins TRBV28 to TRBJ1-2; D possibly corresponds to TRBD1 (5 bases). Trimming took 1 base from V and 0 from J, leaving 9 bases between them. The length of the CDR3 is 15 residues. Germline V gene data show CDR1 as MDHEN and CDR2 as SYDVKM. As DNA, the CDR3 is TGTGCCAGCAGTTTATCGACAGATACTAACTATGGCTACACCTTC. Its translation: CASSLSTDTNYGYTF.

The sample holds many counts of this clonotype. The genes are TRBV12-3 or TRBV12-4 and TRBJ1-2; D is undetermined. V lost 5 bases and J 7 bases, leaving 17 bases between the germline ends. This CDR3 comprises 14 residues. The CDR3 region is CASSPDGFNAGYTF. CDR3 coding DNA: TGTGCCAGCAGTCCTGACGGTTTTAATGCTGGCTACACCTTC.

The table lists this clonotype with many counts. V usage is TRBV6-1 and J usage is TRBJ1-1; maybe TRBD1 (6 bases). Trimming took off 4 bases at V and 0 bases at J, with 18 bases between the two ends. This CDR3 contains 17 residues. CDR1 MNHNS and CDR2 SASEGT come from the germline V gene. CDR3 nucleotides: TGTGCCAGCAGTGGGGGACAAGCGCTCCCCCTGAACACTGAAGCTTTCTTT. It yields the protein CASSGGQALPLNTEAFF.

V and J are TRBV7-2 and TRBJ2-1; TRBD1 aligns across 9 bases. J was trimmed by 4 bases and V by 5 bases; bases with no gene match: 6. From germline, CDR1 is SGHTA and CDR2 FQGNSA. The CDR3 length is 15 residues. The DNA for the CDR3 is TGTGCCAGCAGCCTGGACAGGGGCGAGTACAATGAGCAGTTCTTC. Protein: CASSLDRGEYNEQFF.

Concerning this clonotype itself: An end of the junction does not agree with germline; a read error may underlie this. The rearrangement uses TRBV3-1 and TRBJ2-3; D unresolved. Germline lookup yields CDR1 LGHDT and CDR2 YNNKEL (reference sequence). This CDR3 is built from 12 residues. CDR3 sequence (DNA): TGTGCCGGCAGCCTGGACACAGATACGCAGTATTTT. Its protein is CAGSLDTDTQYF.

This clonotype has a count of ten or more. The chain has TRBV30 and TRBJ2-7; TRBD2 matches 10 bases. The ends lost 7 bases at V and 4 bases at J; junction bases unmatched: 7. The CDR3 is made up of 13 amino acids. CDR1 is GTSNPN and CDR2 is SVGIG in the germline V gene (reference sequence). DNA for the CDR3: TGTGCCTTGATAGCGGGAGGAGGTTACGAGCAGTACTTC. Its protein is CALIAGGGYEQYF.

The chain is built from TRBV5-1 and TRBJ2-1; 8 bases align to TRBD2. The germline V gene has CDR1 SGHRS and CDR2 YFSETQ. V gave up 0 bases and J gave up 6 bases; unmatched junction bases: 11. This CDR3 is 17 amino acids long. In nucleotides, the CDR3 is TGCGCCAGCAGCTTGGCGTACGGGACTAGTCTAGGCAATGAGCAGTTCTTC. Its translation is CASSLAYGTSLGNEQFF. Variable domain in full (rest from reference TRBV5-1 and TRBJ2-1): KAGVTQTPRYLIKTRGQQVTLSCSPISGHRSVSWYQQTPGQGLQFLFEYFSETQRNKGNFPGRFSGRQFSNSRSEMNVSTLELGDSALYLCASSLAYGTSLGNEQFFGPGTRLTVL.

This clonotype was counted ten times or more. This chain uses TRBV13 with TRBJ2-7; 11 nucleotides align to TRBD2. This CDR3 spans 14 amino acids. CDR1 is PRHDT, CDR2 FYEKMQ, per germline (reference sequence). The junction had 3 bases not matched to a gene; V was cut back by 6 bases and J by 2 bases. The CDR3 region is CASSYSGGAYEQYV. Written as DNA, the CDR3 is TGTGCCAGCAGTTATAGCGGGGGGGCCTACGAGCAGTACGTC.

This clonotype occurred many times. The CDR3: CASSGTAGNTIYF. The CDR3 DNA reads TGTGCCAGCAGCGGGACAGCAGGAAACACCATATATTTT. V and J are TRBV7-3 and TRBJ1-3; 7 bases agree with TRBD1. V lost 5 bases to trimming and J lost 4 bases; unmatched junction nucleotides: 2. Germline CDR1 and CDR2: SGHTA and FQGTGA. There are 13 residues in the CDR3.

The chain is built from TRBV12-5 and TRBJ2-1; D uncertain. The germline V and J ends were trimmed by 3 bases and 7 bases, with 19 bases remaining between them. The V gene's germline CDR1 is LGHNT and CDR2 FRNRAP. The CDR3 spans 16 residues. This CDR3 is CASGFPQGHVRNEQFF. For the CDR3, the DNA is TGTGCTAGTGGTTTTCCTCAAGGGCATGTGAGGAATGAGCAGTTCTTC.

This chain joins TRBV19 and TRBJ2-3, with 8 bases that match TRBD2. The CDR3 is 17 residues long. Trimming at V came to 0 bases and at J to 5 bases, leaving 10 bases not matched to a gene. CDR1 and CDR2 (germline): LNHDA, SQIVND (reference sequence). CDR3 residues: CASSIEPLAGVRDTQYF. The CDR3 region has the DNA TGTGCCAGTAGTATAGAACCCCTAGCGGGTGTGCGAGATACGCAGTATTTT.

This clonotype was detected many times. The chain is built from TRBV13 and TRBJ2-1; D not certain. V lost 4 bases and J 5 bases, leaving 15 bases between the germline ends. Germline V gene lookup returns CDR1 PRHDT and CDR2 FYEKMQ (reference sequence). The CDR3 sequence is 15 residues long. DNA of the CDR3: TGTGCCAGCAGCTCCCTTCCGGTAGGGAACAATGAGCAGTTCTTC. It is translated as CASSSLPVGNNEQFF. The complete variable domain, with remaining parts taken from reference TRBV13 and TRBJ2-1, reads AAGVIQSPRHLIKEKRETATLKCYPIPRHDTVYWYQQGPGQDPQFLISFYEKMQSDKGSIPDRFSAQQFSDYHSELNMSSLELGDSALYFCASSSLPVGNNEQFFGPGTRLTVL.

In this sample, this clonotype turned up a few times. The rearrangement uses TRBV9 and TRBJ2-7, with 7 bases lining up with TRBD2. CDR1 and CDR2 (germline): SGDLS, YYNGEE. V gave up 0 bases and J gave up 6 bases; unmatched junction bases: 6. This CDR3 region has 14 residues. CDR3 coding DNA: TGTGCCAGCAGCGTAGGGGGAGGGTATGGCGAGCAGTACTTC. This gives the protein CASSVGGGYGEQYF.

Concerning this clonotype itself: One end of the junction is discordant with germline, which a read error may explain. The rearrangement links TRBV28 to TRBJ2-6; TRBD1 might be the D (5 bases). Germline CDR1 MDHEN, CDR2 SYDVKM. There are 15 residues in the CDR3. CDR3 loop: CASSLWGSGASVLTF. CDR3 in DNA: TGTGCCAGCAGTTTATGGGGCTCTGGGGCCAGCGTCCTGACTTTC.

The rearrangement joins TRBV6-1 to TRBJ2-5; D is possibly TRBD1 (5 bases). Germline lookup yields CDR1 MNHNS and CDR2 SASEGT. The CDR3 has 15 amino acids. The ends were cut back, 1 base at V and 5 bases at J, with 14 bases in the middle. The CDR3 coding sequence is TGTGCCAGCAGTGAAGATCCCAGGGCCAGGGAGACCCAGTACTTC. This gives the protein CASSEDPRARETQYF.

This clonotype was picked up a small number of times. CDR3 protein: CASSLSPLNTGELFF. CDR3 nucleotide sequence: TGTGCCAGCAGTTTAAGTCCTCTAAACACCGGGGAGCTGTTTTTT. The chain carries TRBV27 and TRBJ2-2; D remains unclear. This CDR3 has 15 amino acids. The V end was cut by 2 bases, the J end by 2 bases, with 9 bases between. Germline lookup yields CDR1 MNHEY and CDR2 SMNVEV (reference sequence).

This chain connects TRBV20-1 to TRBJ2-3, with D maybe TRBD2 (6 bases). CDR3 length: 16 amino acids. CDR1 is DFQATT and CDR2 is SNEGSKA in the germline V gene (reference sequence). V was shortened by 0 bases and J by 5 bases, with 18 bases between the two germline ends. The CDR3 is CSARDLGLSHLDTQYF. The CDR3 DNA reads TGCAGTGCTAGAGATTTGGGACTGTCACACCTAGATACGCAGTATTTT.